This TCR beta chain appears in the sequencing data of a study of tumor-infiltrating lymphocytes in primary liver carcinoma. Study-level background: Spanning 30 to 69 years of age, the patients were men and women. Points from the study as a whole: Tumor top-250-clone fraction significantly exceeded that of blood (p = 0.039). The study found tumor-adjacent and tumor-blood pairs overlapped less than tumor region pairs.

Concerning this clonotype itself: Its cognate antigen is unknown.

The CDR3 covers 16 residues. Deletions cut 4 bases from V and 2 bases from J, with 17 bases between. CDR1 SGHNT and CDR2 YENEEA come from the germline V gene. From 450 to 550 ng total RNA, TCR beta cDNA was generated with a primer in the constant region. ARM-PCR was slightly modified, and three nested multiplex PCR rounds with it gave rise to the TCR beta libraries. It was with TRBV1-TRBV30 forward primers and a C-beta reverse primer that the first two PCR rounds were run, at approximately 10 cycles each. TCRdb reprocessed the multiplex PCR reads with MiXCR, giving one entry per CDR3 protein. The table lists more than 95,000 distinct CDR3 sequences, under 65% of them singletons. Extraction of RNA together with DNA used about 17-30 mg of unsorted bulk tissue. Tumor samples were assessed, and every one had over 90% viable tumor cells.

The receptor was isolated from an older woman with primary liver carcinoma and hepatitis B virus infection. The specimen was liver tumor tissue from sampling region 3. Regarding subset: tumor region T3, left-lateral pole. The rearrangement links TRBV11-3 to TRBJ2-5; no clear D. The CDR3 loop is CASSSPMGRRQETQYF. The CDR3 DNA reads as TGTGCCAGCAGCTCCCCCATGGGCAGACGGCAAGAGACCCAGTACTTC.